This T cell receptor (beta chain) is drawn from a study of blood T cell repertoires in COVID-19. Study as a whole: From T cells, B-cell-depleted T cells, or PBMCs came the material, which was cDNA or gDNA.

Per the authors' pipeline: How many nucleated cells were present was estimated from reference gene primer amplification. This table comes from immunoSEQ multiplex PCR, and its TCRdb copy is limited to in-frame clones, with some not included. V and J calls and clone size are as listed in that table; D and trimming were resolved from the DNA. The sample has under 250,000 clones; roughly 87% are singletons. Individuals aged about 18 to 100 years were recruited from some 26 US areas. Cohorts were assigned according to the clinical history that participants reported. The origin of this receptor is a woman aged 30 to 39 with acute COVID-19. The sequenced material came from PBMCs or T cells enriched from blood (not recorded which).

CDR3 in amino acids: CASSENGQGYGYTF. The CDR3 bases are TGTGCCAGCAGTGAAAATGGACAGGGCTATGGCTACACCTTC. The chain joins TRBV6-1 to TRBJ1-2; TRBD1 aligns across 8 bases. With 2 bases clipped from V and 4 bases from J, the junction kept 3 bases outside the gene matches. Germline CDR1 reads MNHNS; CDR2 reads SASEGT. The CDR3 sequence is 14 residues long.